These T cell receptor beta chains were read from a single sample in a study of PD-L1 blockade in urothelial cancer. Clones were read by immunoSEQ multiplex PCR, and TCRdb kept only the in-frame ones, dropping some. This sample yields about 82,000 clones, of which 82% are seen a single time; more than 8% belongs to the top ten. Sequenced here: PBMCs, sampled around atezolizumab (anti-PD-L1) treatment. The receptors shown here come from a man between 65 and 85 years old with urothelial cancer. CDR3s include the opening cysteine and the closing phenylalanine or tryptophan. Each record gives: D gene, clone size, J gene, V gene, CDR3 DNA, CDR3 protein. A D gene is named only where the DNA matches it firmly. Clone size appears in some rows only: once, few, many, or a class for an expanded clone.

-,few,TRBJ1-5,TRBV19,TGTGCCAGTAGTAAGAACCCGGGAGACCAGCCCCAGCATTTT,CASSKNPGDQPQHF
TRBD2,-,TRBJ2-3,TRBV29-1,TGCAGCGTTGAAGACCGACTAGCGGCTAGCACAGATACGCAGTATTTT,CSVEDRLAASTDTQYF
-,-,TRBJ2-7,TRBV11-2,TGTGCCAGCAGCTCCGACTCCAAATACGAGCAGTACTTC,CASSSDSKYEQYF
-,few,TRBJ1-2,TRBV6-5,TGTGCCAGCAGTTTATCTCGACAGCTCGCCTATGGCTACACCTTC,CASSLSRQLAYGYTF
TRBD2,-,TRBJ2-3,TRBV11-3,TGTGCCAGCAGCTTAGATGGGGGACTAACCACAGATACGCAGTATTTT,CASSLDGGLTTDTQYF
-,-,TRBJ1-4,TRBV7-9,TGTGCCAGCAGCCTTCAGGGGCGAACTAATGAAAAACTGTTTTTT,CASSLQGRTNEKLFF
-,-,TRBJ2-3,TRBV18,TGTGCCAGCTCACCCAACACAGATACGCAGTATTTT,CASSPNTDTQYF
TRBD2,-,TRBJ2-5,TRBV7-2,TGTGCCAGCAGCCCAGGAGCGGGAGTAGGTAGAGAGACCCAGTACTTC,CASSPGAGVGRETQYF
-,-,TRBJ1-5,TRBV19,TGTGCCAGTAGTGAGGGTGCCGGCGGCAATCAGCCCCAGCATTTT,CASSEGAGGNQPQHF
TRBD1,-,TRBJ2-5,TRBV11-2,TGTGCCAGCAGCTTATGGGGGACAGAAGAGACCCAGTACTTC,CASSLWGTEETQYF
-,once,TRBJ1-3,TRBV5-6,TGTGCCAGCAGCTTGTTCGAACAGACCATCTCTGGAAACACCATATATTTT,CASSLFEQTISGNTIYF
TRBD1,-,TRBJ1-4,TRBV19,TGTGCCAGCGCTACAGGGGGAGAAGAAAAACTGTTTTTT,CASATGGEEKLFF
-,-,TRBJ2-3,TRBV7-9,TGTGCCAGCAGCTTGTCGTCCCGTTCAGATACGCAGTATTTT,CASSLSSRSDTQYF
-,-,TRBJ1-2,TRBV4-1,TGCGCCAGCAGCCAAGACAAGACAGCCTTATATGGCTACACCTTC,CASSQDKTALYGYTF
TRBD1,-,TRBJ2-3,TRBV18,TGTGCCAGCTCACCGTACCGACAGGGAACAGATACGCAGTATTTT,CASSPYRQGTDTQYF
-,-,TRBJ1-1,TRBV27,TGTGCCAGCAGTTTAGAGGCAACCGAAGTGGCTGAAGCTTTCTTT,CASSLEATEVAEAFF
TRBD2,-,TRBJ2-1,TRBV7-9,TGTGCCAGCAGCCCCTACGCTAGCGGGGGGGGCGAGCAGTTCTTC,CASSPYASGGGEQFF
-,-,TRBJ1-2,TRBV30,TGTGCCTGGAGTGCCCAGGGCTATGGCTACACCTTC,CAWSAQGYGYTF
TRBD2,-,TRBJ2-1,TRBV27,TGTGCCAGCAGAAGGGAGGGGTCCTACAATGAGCAGTTCTTC,CASRREGSYNEQFF
TRBD1,-,TRBJ2-3,TRBV5-6,TGTGCCAGCAGCTTGGTAACAGGGGGCGCAGATACGCAGTATTTT,CASSLVTGGADTQYF
-,-,TRBJ1-3,TRBV19,TGTGCCAGTGGGAAAGGGGGAGCTGGAAACACCATATATTTT,CASGKGGAGNTIYF
TRBD1,-,TRBJ1-2,TRBV7-2,TGTGCCAGCAGCTTAGTGTGGCAGGGGGACTATGGCTACACCTTC,CASSLVWQGDYGYTF